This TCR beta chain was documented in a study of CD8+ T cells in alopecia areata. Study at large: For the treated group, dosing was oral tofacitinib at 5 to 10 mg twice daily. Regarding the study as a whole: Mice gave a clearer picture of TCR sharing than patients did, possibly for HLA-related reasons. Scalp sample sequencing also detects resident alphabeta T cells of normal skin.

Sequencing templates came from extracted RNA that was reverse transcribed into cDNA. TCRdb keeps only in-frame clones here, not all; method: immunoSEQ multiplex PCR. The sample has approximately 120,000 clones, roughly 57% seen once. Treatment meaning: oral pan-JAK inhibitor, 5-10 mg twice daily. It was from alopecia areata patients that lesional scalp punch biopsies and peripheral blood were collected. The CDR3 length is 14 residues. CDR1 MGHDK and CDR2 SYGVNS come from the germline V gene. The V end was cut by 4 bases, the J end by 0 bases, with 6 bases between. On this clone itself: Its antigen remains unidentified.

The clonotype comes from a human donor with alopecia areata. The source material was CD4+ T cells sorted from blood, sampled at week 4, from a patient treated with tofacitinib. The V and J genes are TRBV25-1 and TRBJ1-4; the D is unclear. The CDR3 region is CASSATTTNEKLFF. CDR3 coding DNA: TGTGCCAGCAGTGCGACCACAACTAATGAAAAACTGTTTTTT.